The clone carrying this T cell receptor (beta chain) was seen repeatedly, ten times or more. What it binds is unknown. Researchers prepared the TCRbeta library using unique molecular identifiers, the study reports. In TCRdb, the PCR reads were re-called with MiXCR into one record per CDR3 protein. The sample shows fewer than 500,000 distinct CDR3 sequences, over 40% of them seen only once. The sample belongs to a study of T-cell reconstitution after alpha-beta-depleted transplantation in children. Study conclusions and caveats: T-cell numbers and diversity, one year after transplant, stemmed largely from T cells that were newly produced. Several hundred expanded graft clones reportedly supplied alpha-beta T cells about two months after transplant.

V was pared by 0 bases and J by 5 bases, with 4 bases of the junction left unmatched. The germline CDR1 and CDR2 sequences are KGHSH and LQKENI. The CDR3 spans 16 residues. This receptor was identified in a girl aged 2-9 years with aplastic anemia, due to receive a stem cell transplant. Specimen: PBMCs, collected before TCRalphabeta/CD19-depleted stem cell transplant. The chain uses TRBV18 and TRBJ2-1, with 10 bases lining up with TRBD2. This CDR3 is CASSPPGLAINNEQFF. The CDR3 coding sequence is TGTGCCAGCTCACCACCGGGACTAGCGATTAACAATGAGCAGTTCTTC.